This is a list of T cell receptor beta chains from one sample in a study of shared clonotypes between healthy human individuals. Only in-frame clones appear in the TCRdb table, and some are missing; sequencing was by immunoSEQ multiplex PCR. The data contain some 740,000 clones, about 91% of them singletons. The sample consisted of naive CD8+ T cells sorted from blood. Receptor source: a man aged 25 to 40 in good health. The CDR3 runs from the conserved cysteine through the conserved F or W. Fields, in order: V gene, D gene, J gene, CDR3 protein, CDR3 DNA. A D gene is named only where the DNA matches it firmly.

TRBV4-1,-,TRBJ1-5,CASSQMDSNQPQHF,TGCGCCAGCAGCCAAATGGACAGCAATCAGCCCCAGCATTTT
TRBV28,TRBD1,TRBJ1-1,CASSYPSTGNPWGAEAFF,TGTGCCAGCAGTTACCCCTCGACAGGGAACCCTTGGGGCGCTGAAGCTTTCTTT
TRBV19,TRBD2,TRBJ2-5,CASIGVAGQETQYF,TGTGCCAGTATCGGGGTAGCGGGACAAGAGACCCAGTACTTC
TRBV5-6,-,TRBJ2-3,CASSFGTTDTQYF,TGTGCCAGCAGCTTCGGGACCACAGATACGCAGTATTTT
TRBV9,TRBD2,TRBJ2-3,CASSQTGGLANTQYF,TGTGCCAGCAGCCAGACGGGGGGACTAGCCAATACGCAGTATTTT
TRBV5-5,-,TRBJ2-1,CASSLADAWGMRTYNEQFF,TGTGCCAGCAGCTTGGCGGACGCCTGGGGAATGAGGACCTACAATGAGCAGTTCTTC
TRBV7-9,-,TRBJ2-7,CAEEGDGYEQYF,TGTGCCGAAGAAGGGGATGGCTACGAGCAGTACTTC
TRBV11-2,-,TRBJ2-7,CASSPLGETYEQYF,TGTGCCAGCAGCCCCCTGGGGGAGACGTACGAGCAGTACTTC
TRBV9,-,TRBJ2-1,CASKGGTGNEQFF,TGTGCCAGCAAAGGCGGGACCGGCAATGAGCAGTTCTTC
TRBV9,TRBD2,TRBJ2-3,CASSATSGRTDTQYF,TGTGCCAGCAGCGCCACTAGCGGGAGGACAGATACGCAGTATTTT
TRBV5-5,TRBD1,TRBJ1-1,CASSPRTGVNTEAFF,TGTGCCAGCAGCCCTAGGACAGGGGTAAACACTGAAGCTTTCTTT
TRBV27,TRBD2,TRBJ2-3,CASSLIGLATDTQYF,TGTGCCAGCAGTTTAATAGGACTAGCCACAGATACGCAGTATTTT
TRBV4-1,-,TRBJ2-5,CASSQTDSAQPKETQYF,TGCGCCAGCAGCCAGACCGACTCCGCACAGCCAAAAGAGACCCAGTACTTC
TRBV27,TRBD2,TRBJ2-1,CASGKSGDEFF,TGTGCCAGCGGAAAGAGCGGGGACGAGTTCTTC
TRBV28,TRBD1,TRBJ2-7,CASSLYAGQGVEQYF,TGTGCCAGCAGTTTATACGCGGGACAGGGGGTCGAGCAGTACTTC
TRBV5-8,TRBD1,TRBJ2-7,CASSWGTGLYEQYF,TGTGCCAGCAGTTGGGGGACAGGTCTCTACGAGCAGTACTTC
TRBV28,TRBD1,TRBJ1-1,CASTLGQGAGAFF,TGTGCCAGCACCCTAGGACAGGGGGCGGGGGCTTTCTTT
TRBV2,-,TRBJ2-7,CASSVRAVDYEQYF,TGTGCCAGCTCCGTCAGGGCAGTAGACTACGAGCAGTACTTC
TRBV6-5,-,TRBJ2-1,CASSYQGRDNEQFF,TGTGCCAGCAGTTATCAAGGACGGGATAATGAGCAGTTCTTC
TRBV10-2,TRBD2,TRBJ2-1,CASSEAGGDNEQFF,TGCGCCAGCAGTGAGGCGGGAGGGGACAATGAGCAGTTCTTC
TRBV30,TRBD1,TRBJ1-5,CAWSIQGARQPQHF,TGTGCCTGGAGTATACAGGGGGCGAGGCAGCCCCAGCATTTT
TRBV13,-,TRBJ2-1,CASSLKEFYNEQFF,TGTGCCAGCAGCCTTAAGGAGTTCTACAATGAGCAGTTCTTC
TRBV15,TRBD2,TRBJ2-1,CATSSQTSGNNEQFF,TGTGCCACCAGCAGCCAGACTAGCGGCAACAATGAGCAGTTCTTC
TRBV10-1,TRBD2,TRBJ2-7,CASSEGAGAFAYEQYF,TGCGCCAGCAGTGAGGGGGCGGGAGCGTTCGCCTACGAGCAGTACTTC
TRBV19,-,TRBJ2-7,CASSISSGAEQYF,TGTGCCAGTAGTATATCTTCGGGAGCCGAGCAGTACTTC